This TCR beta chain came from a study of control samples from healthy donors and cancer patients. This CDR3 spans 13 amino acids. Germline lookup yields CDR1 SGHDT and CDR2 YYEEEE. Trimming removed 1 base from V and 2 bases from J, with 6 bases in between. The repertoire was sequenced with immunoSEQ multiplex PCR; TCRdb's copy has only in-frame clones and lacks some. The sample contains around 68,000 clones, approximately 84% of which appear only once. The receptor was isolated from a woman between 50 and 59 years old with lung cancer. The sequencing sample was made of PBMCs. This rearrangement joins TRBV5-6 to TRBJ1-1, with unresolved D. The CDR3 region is CASSLPRNTEAFF. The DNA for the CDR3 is TGTGCCAGCAGCTTGCCCCGAAACACTGAAGCTTTCTTT.